This T cell receptor (beta chain) was retrieved from a study of T cell responses to AZD1222 COVID-19 vaccine (dated by TCRdb to about 2021). About the investigation overall: A total of around 240 trial participants underwent TCR sequencing, of whom roughly 210 had received two doses of AZD1222 and roughly 26 had received two doses of the MenACWY control vaccine. Enrollment into the trials was organized by age into subgroups of 18-55, 56-69 and 70-plus years, and those subgroups contained approximately 150, 30 and 60 TCR-sequenced participants, respectively.

Results and caveats for the whole study, not just this receptor: Conclusions about previously exposed vaccinees were limited because only six or seven AZD1222 recipients were SARS-CoV-2 seropositive at baseline. Most participants were white British and females outnumbered males, and the authors suggested that clonal diversity may have been underestimated. After two AZD1222 doses, spike-specific TCR breadth and depth were significantly higher than at day 0 and than in MenACWY recipients. No day 14 peak-response samples were available, so repertoires were characterized only after the peak T cell response. The 56-69-year group was small, and its depth increase did not reach significance, likely because of low power. Reportedly, almost half of the unique spike-specific TCRs recognized epitopes lying outside the regions that are mutated in the B.1.351 and B.1.1.7 variants. Vaccine-associated CD4 TCRs spanned the whole spike protein, with dominant responses in regions 160-218 and 743-854.

CDR1 and CDR2 are drawn from the germline V gene (reference sequence): DFQATT, SNEGSKA. From its cysteine to its phenylalanine, the CDR3 spans 12 amino acids. The sequence is cut down to CDR3 DNA, 36 bases in frame from base 1. V and J lose 3 bases and 5 bases, and a span of 10 bases separates them. Comments on this clone: Its target antigen remains unknown. Base-call qualities are not available, and no considerably larger clone is one nucleotide away.

The time point label for this specimen denotes: baseline before first vaccination. What the treatment or condition label conveys for this sample: meningococcal conjugate vaccine given as trial control. The vaccinee samples were drawn from two UK trials, COV001 and COV002, one of which was a single-blind randomized controlled phase 2/3 trial testing AZD1222 (ChAdOx1 nCoV-19) in healthy adults. Trial participant PBMC samples were collected at day 0 and day 28 after the second dose for TCRbeta chain sequencing. The CDR3 regions of human TCRbeta chains were analyzed by immunosequencing. The authors' pipeline ran thus. Repertoire TCRs were checked for matches against a reference library of SARS-CoV-2-specific TCRs that had been generated using the MIRA antigen-specificity platform. Breadth meant the fraction of unique TCRs that were SARS-CoV-2-associated, whereas depth meant the fraction of total T cells that were SARS-CoV-2-associated. Each spike-specific TCR was assigned to its reactive spike region and to a CD4 or CD8 class using the MIRA data. Log10-transformed breadth and depth values were compared by one-way ANOVA with Sidak's multiple comparisons tests. Entries here come from immuneACCESS through TCRdb and include only in-frame sequences with V and J called. Some clones fail to appear in such tables; in the studies checked, an unresolved V gene covers under half of the shortfall, and the cause of the remainder is unknown. The V and J calls and clone size were taken over from that table, and D and trimming were inferred from the DNA. The sample table lists under 100,000 clones, around 90% of them with a count of one. The top ten clonotypes cover about 7.1% of the sample.

The source material was peripheral blood, sampled on day 0 of MenACWY control vaccination. The sequence was obtained from an adult in good health. This chain joins TRBV20-1 to TRBJ2-5; the D gene lacks a confident call. CDR3 reads: CSASDTFETQYF. In nucleotides, the sequence is TGCAGTGCTAGTGATACTTTTGAGACCCAGTACTTC.